This TCR beta chain was documented in a study of response to subunit inactivated influenza vaccine. Study-wide points: Each seasonal flu vaccination may recruit only limited new T cells, authors suggested.

The V end was cut by 6 bases, the J end by 0 bases, with 5 bases between. The CDR3 runs to 12 residues. Germline V gene data show CDR1 as MNHEY and CDR2 as SVGEGT. With respect to this clonotype: What it binds is not known.

TCRdb reprocessed the RT-PCR reads with MiXCR, giving one entry per CDR3 protein. The profile shows approximately 680,000 distinct CDR3 sequences, around a sixth of them singletons. V gene TRBV6-2 or TRBV6-3 combines with J gene TRBJ1-1; no clear D. The sequencing used PBMCs from blood, collected less than 13 days after vaccination. This clonotype originated in a middle-aged man who received an inactivated influenza vaccine. CDR3 sequence: CASRPVNTEAFF. The CDR3 DNA sequence: TGTGCCAGCAGGCCAGTGAACACTGAAGCTTTCTTT.